The 10 T cell receptor beta chains given below trace back to one sample, sequenced in a study of OX40 agonist ivuxolimab in advanced cancers. Libraries were prepared by immunoSEQ multiplex PCR; TCRdb keeps only in-frame clonotypes and omits some of them. The data hold about 73,000 clones, with 85% to 90% observed a single time. The specimen comprised CD4+ or CD8+ T cells sorted from blood, sampled in a trial of the OX40 agonist ivuxolimab. The receptors here all came from an adult with an advanced solid tumor such as melanoma, head and neck, liver or kidney cancer.

V gene TRBV2 combines with J gene TRBJ1-5, with TRBD1 identical over 8 bases. From germline, CDR1 is SNHLY and CDR2 FYNNEI. This CDR3 comprises 15 residues. The junction had 15 bases not matched to a gene; V was cut back by 6 bases and J by 11 bases. CDR3 in DNA: TGTGCCAGCAGGGGTATGGGACAGGCACTCGCGGCCCAGCATTTT. Its translation is CASRGMGQALAAQHF.

The chain joins TRBV19 to TRBJ2-5; 10 bases are a match to TRBD1. CDR3 length: 15 residues. V lost 7 bases to trimming and J lost 5 bases; unmatched junction nucleotides: 10. Germline V gives CDR1 LNHDA, CDR2 SQIVND (reference sequence). The DNA for the CDR3 is TGTGCCAGTACCACTCGGGACAGGGGATTGGAGACCCAGTACTTC. Translated, it gives CASTTRDRGLETQYF.

This chain connects TRBV2 to TRBJ2-3; D uncertain. The germline CDR1 and CDR2 sequences are SNHLY and FYNNEI. Trimming took off 6 bases at V and 4 bases at J, with 11 bases between the two ends. The CDR3 covers 13 residues. The CDR3: CASRFSSADTQYF. CDR3 in DNA: TGTGCCAGCAGGTTTAGCTCGGCAGATACGCAGTATTTT. The entire variable domain, with the rest obtained from reference TRBV2 and TRBJ2-3, is as follows: EPEVTQTPSHQVTQMGQEVILRCVPISNHLYFYWYRQILGQKVEFLVSFYNNEISEKSEIFDDQFSVERPDGSNFTLKIRSTKLEDSAMYFCASRFSSADTQYFGPGTRLTVL.

The V call is TRBV7-9, the J call TRBJ1-2; D unresolved. This CDR3 is 18 amino acids long. The germline gives CDR1 SEHNR, CDR2 FQNEAQ (reference sequence). V shed 3 bases and J shed 2 bases, with 22 bases lying between them. CDR3 sequence (DNA): TGTGCCAGCAGCTTTACTCTGGATTGGGCACAGCGAAACTATGGCTACACCTTC. As protein: CASSFTLDWAQRNYGYTF. Complete variable domain (other parts from reference TRBV7-9 and TRBJ1-2): DTGVSQNPRHKITKRGQNVTFRCDPISEHNRLYWYRQTLGQGPEFLTYFQNEAQLEKSRLLSDRFSAERPKGSFSTLEIQRTEQGDSAMYLCASSFTLDWAQRNYGYTFGSGTRLTVV.

The chain recombines TRBV6-1 with TRBJ1-2; weak D call: TRBD1 (5 bases). Trimming stripped 5 bases from V and 2 bases from J, with 12 bases between. CDR1 is MNHNS and CDR2 is SASEGT in the germline V gene. The CDR3 is made up of 14 amino acids. The CDR3 coding sequence is TGTGCCAGCAGTAGGGGACTGGACAACTATGGCTACACCTTC. Translated, it gives CASSRGLDNYGYTF.

V is TRBV7-9 and J is TRBJ2-6, with TRBD1 matching 8 bases. This CDR3 is built from 19 residues. The ends lost 5 bases at V and 0 bases at J; junction bases unmatched: 12. CDR1 and CDR2 (germline): SEHNR, FQNEAQ (reference sequence). CDR3 region: CASSRTRDRSFSGANVLTF. Written as DNA, the CDR3 is TGTGCCAGCAGCCGAACTCGGGACAGGAGCTTCTCTGGGGCCAACGTCCTGACTTTC.

The chain joins TRBV19 to TRBJ1-2; D perhaps matches TRBD1 (5 bases). CDR3 length equals 13 residues. From germline, CDR1 is LNHDA and CDR2 SQIVND (reference sequence). Trimming removed 3 bases at V and 3 bases at J, with 8 bases between. This CDR3 is CASSIRGDYGYTF. The CDR3 nucleotides read TGTGCCAGTAGTATTCGGGGGGACTATGGCTACACCTTC.

V usage is TRBV28 and J usage is TRBJ2-4; 9 bases fit TRBD1. This CDR3 is built from 17 residues. The germline V gene has CDR1 MDHEN and CDR2 SYDVKM. Trimming cost V 6 bases and J 9 bases; bases outside gene matches: 18. CDR3 region: CASRAGTGPYSGGIQYF. The CDR3 region has the DNA TGTGCCAGCAGGGCCGGGACAGGGCCCTACTCGGGAGGCATTCAGTACTTC.

V gene TRBV7-9 combines with J gene TRBJ1-1, with D tentatively TRBD1 (5 bases). Germline V gene sequence: CDR1 SEHNR, CDR2 FQNEAQ (reference sequence). The CDR3 sequence is 14 residues long. V lost 0 bases to trimming and J lost 1 base, with 6 bases between them. CDR3 nucleotide sequence: TGTGCCAGCAGCTTAGCAGGGGCGAACACTGAAGCTTTCTTT. This gives the protein CASSLAGANTEAFF. The whole variable domain, remainder taken from reference TRBV7-9 and TRBJ1-1, is DTGVSQNPRHKITKRGQNVTFRCDPISEHNRLYWYRQTLGQGPEFLTYFQNEAQLEKSRLLSDRFSAERPKGSFSTLEIQRTEQGDSAMYLCASSLAGANTEAFFGQGTRLTVV.

The V call is TRBV6-5, the J call TRBJ2-3, with a weak D call TRBD2 (6 bases). The CDR3 has 15 amino acids. Germline loops: CDR1 MNHEY, CDR2 SVGAGI. Trimming cost V 3 bases and J 0 bases, with 10 bases left between them. The CDR3 coding sequence is TGTGCCAGCAGTTATGGGGGGTCTAGCACAGATACGCAGTATTTT. Its protein product is CASSYGGSSTDTQYF.